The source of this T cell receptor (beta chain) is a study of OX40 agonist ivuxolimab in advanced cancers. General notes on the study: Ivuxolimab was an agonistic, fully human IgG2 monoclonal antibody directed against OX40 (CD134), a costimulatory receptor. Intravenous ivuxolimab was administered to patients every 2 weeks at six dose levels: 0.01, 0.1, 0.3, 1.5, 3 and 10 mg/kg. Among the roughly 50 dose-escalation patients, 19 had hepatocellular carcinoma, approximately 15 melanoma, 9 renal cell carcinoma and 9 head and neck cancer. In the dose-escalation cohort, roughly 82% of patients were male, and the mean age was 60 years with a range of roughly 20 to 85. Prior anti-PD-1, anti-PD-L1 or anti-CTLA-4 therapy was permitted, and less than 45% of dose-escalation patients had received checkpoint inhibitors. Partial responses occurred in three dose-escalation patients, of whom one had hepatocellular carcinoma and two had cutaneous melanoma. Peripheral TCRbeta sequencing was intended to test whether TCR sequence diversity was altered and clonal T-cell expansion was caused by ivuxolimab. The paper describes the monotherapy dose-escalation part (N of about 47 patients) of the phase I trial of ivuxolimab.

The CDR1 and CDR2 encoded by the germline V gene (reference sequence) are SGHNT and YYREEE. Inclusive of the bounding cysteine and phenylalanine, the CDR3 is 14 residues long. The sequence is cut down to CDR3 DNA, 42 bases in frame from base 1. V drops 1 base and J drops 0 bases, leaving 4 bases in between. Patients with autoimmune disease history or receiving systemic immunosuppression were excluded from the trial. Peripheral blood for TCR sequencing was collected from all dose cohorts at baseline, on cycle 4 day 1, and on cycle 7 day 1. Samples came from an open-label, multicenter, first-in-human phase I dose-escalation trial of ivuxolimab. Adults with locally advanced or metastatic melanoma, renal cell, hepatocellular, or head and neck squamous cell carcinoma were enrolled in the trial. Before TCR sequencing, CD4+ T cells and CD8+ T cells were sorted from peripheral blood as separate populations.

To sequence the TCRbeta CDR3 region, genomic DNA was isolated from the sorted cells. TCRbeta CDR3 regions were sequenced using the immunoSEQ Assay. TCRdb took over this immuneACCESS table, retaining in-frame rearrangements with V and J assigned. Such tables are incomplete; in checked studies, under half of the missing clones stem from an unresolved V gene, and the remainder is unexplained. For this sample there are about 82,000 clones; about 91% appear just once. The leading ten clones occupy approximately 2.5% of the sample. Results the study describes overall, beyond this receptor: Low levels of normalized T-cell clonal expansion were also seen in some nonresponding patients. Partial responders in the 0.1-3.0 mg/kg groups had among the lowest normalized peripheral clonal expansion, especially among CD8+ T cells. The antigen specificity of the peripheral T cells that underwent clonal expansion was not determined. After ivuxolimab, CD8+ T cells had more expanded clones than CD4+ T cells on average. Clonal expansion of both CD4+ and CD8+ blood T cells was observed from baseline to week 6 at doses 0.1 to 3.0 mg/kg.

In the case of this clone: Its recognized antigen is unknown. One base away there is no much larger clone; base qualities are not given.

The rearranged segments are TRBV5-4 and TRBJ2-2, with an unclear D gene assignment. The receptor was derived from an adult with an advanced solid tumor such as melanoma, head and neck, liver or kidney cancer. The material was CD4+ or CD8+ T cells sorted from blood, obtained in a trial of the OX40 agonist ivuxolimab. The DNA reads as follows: TGTGCCAGCAGCTTGTCCGCGAACACCGGGGAGCTGTTTTTT. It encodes CASSLSANTGELFF.